Listed here are 5 T cell receptor beta chains from one sample, sequenced in a study of immune evolution from preneoplasia to lung adenocarcinoma. The data were produced by immunoSEQ multiplex PCR, yet TCRdb's version contains in-frame clones alone and is incomplete. Of about 40,000 clones in the sample, 74% were seen once. Sample: FFPE invasive lung adenocarcinoma tissue. The receptors were gathered from a person aged 55 to 69 with lung adenocarcinoma.

Judged by abundance, this clone is medium-sized. This chain links TRBV28 with TRBJ2-7; 7 bases map to TRBD1. V was clipped by 6 bases and J by 0 bases; unmatched bases: 8. Per germline, CDR1 MDHEN and CDR2 SYDVKM. This CDR3 region has 15 residues. The CDR3 DNA follows: TGTGCCAGCAGATCCTTACAGGGGCTCTCCTACGAGCAGTACTTC. Protein sequence: CASRSLQGLSYEQYF.

The chain couples TRBV11-2 to TRBJ2-3, with TRBD2 identical over 9 bases. V trimming: 1 base; J trimming: 2 bases; junction bases outside the gene matches: 4. The CDR3 is 16 amino acids. CDR1 and CDR2 from the germline V gene are SGHAT and FQNNGV. The CDR3 reads CASSLGAGGFTDTQYF. The CDR3 coding sequence is TGTGCCAGCAGCTTAGGAGCGGGGGGTTTCACAGATACGCAGTATTTT.

V gene TRBV30 combines with J gene TRBJ2-5; the D gene is possibly TRBD2 (5 bases). Trimming stripped 2 bases from V and 5 bases from J, with 9 bases between. Germline assignment: CDR1 GTSNPN and CDR2 SVGIG (reference sequence). The CDR3 extends over 12 amino acids. Here the CDR3 reads CAWSYRRETQYF. In DNA, the CDR3 is TGTGCCTGGAGTTATAGGAGGGAGACCCAGTACTTC.

A remark on this clone: This may be a read error, as it is one base from a much larger clone. This rearrangement joins TRBV6-6 to TRBJ2-2; D ambiguous. The CDR3 has 14 residues. Germline V gives CDR1 MNHNY, CDR2 SVGAGI (reference sequence). CDR3 sequence (DNA): TGTGTCAGCAGTTACCGGGCAACCACCGGGGAGCTGTTTTTT. It specifies CVSSYRATTGELFF.

The chain recombines TRBV9 with TRBJ2-2; 9 nucleotides line up with TRBD1. This CDR3 comprises 15 residues. V lost 3 bases and J lost 5; bases outside the gene matches: 5. The germline gives CDR1 SGDLS, CDR2 YYNGEE. CDR3 sequence (DNA): TGTGCCAGCAGCGGCGGGACAGGGAGGACCGGGGAGCTGTTTTTT. Translated: CASSGGTGRTGELFF.